A selection of T cell receptor beta chains follows, all from one sample in a study of control samples from healthy donors and cancer patients. Profiling relied on immunoSEQ multiplex PCR, and the TCRdb table lists in-frame clones only, not all of them. The sample has 120,000 or so clones, approximately 92% seen once. The sequenced material came from PBMCs. These receptors originate from an elderly man with head and neck cancer. The CDR3 runs from the conserved cysteine through the conserved F or W. Each record gives: V gene, D gene, clone size, J gene, CDR3 DNA, CDR3 protein. A D gene is named only where the DNA matches it firmly. A clone size is listed for some rows: how often the clone was seen (once, few, many), or a class if it is expanded.

v_gene: TRBV5-1
d_gene: TRBD2
abundance: NA
j_gene: TRBJ2-1
CDR3nt: TGCGCCAGCAGCTTGGTCACTAGCGGGACCAATGAGCAGTTCTTC
CDR3aa: CASSLVTSGTNEQFF

v_gene: TRBV2
d_gene: NA
abundance: NA
j_gene: TRBJ2-7
CDR3nt: TGTGCCAGCAGTGTAATGGGGGTACCAAGCTACGAGCAGTACTTC
CDR3aa: CASSVMGVPSYEQYF

v_gene: TRBV5-4
d_gene: TRBD1
abundance: NA
j_gene: TRBJ1-6
CDR3nt: TGTGCCAGCAGCTTTTTGAACAGGGGAGGTTCACCCCTCCACTTT
CDR3aa: CASSFLNRGGSPLHF

v_gene: TRBV19
d_gene: NA
abundance: NA
j_gene: TRBJ1-2
CDR3nt: TGTGCCAGTAGTCGACAGGACTCTAGCTATGGCTACACCTTC
CDR3aa: CASSRQDSSYGYTF

v_gene: TRBV27
d_gene: NA
abundance: NA
j_gene: TRBJ2-3
CDR3nt: TGTGCCAGCAGTTTATCGTTAGGGGCAGATACGCAGTATTTT
CDR3aa: CASSLSLGADTQYF

v_gene: TRBV7-2
d_gene: NA
abundance: NA
j_gene: TRBJ2-7
CDR3nt: TGTGCCAGCAGCTTCAGGGCAGGGACTTACGAGCAGTACTTC
CDR3aa: CASSFRAGTYEQYF

v_gene: TRBV5-1
d_gene: NA
abundance: NA
j_gene: TRBJ1-1
CDR3nt: TGCGCCAGCAGCTTGGCGGGGGTGGGCACTGAAGCTTTCTTT
CDR3aa: CASSLAGVGTEAFF

v_gene: TRBV19
d_gene: NA
abundance: few
j_gene: TRBJ1-2
CDR3nt: TGTGCCAGTAGTGCCGGTGGCTACACCTTC
CDR3aa: CASSAGGYTF

v_gene: TRBV6-5
d_gene: NA
abundance: NA
j_gene: TRBJ2-1
CDR3nt: TGTGCCAGCAGGGGAGTACAGGCTAATGAGCAGTTCTTC
CDR3aa: CASRGVQANEQFF

v_gene: TRBV3-1/TRBV3-2
d_gene: TRBD1
abundance: NA
j_gene: TRBJ1-2
CDR3nt: TGTGCCAGCAGCCGAGGACAGGCTCATAACTATGGCTACACCTTC
CDR3aa: CASSRGQAHNYGYTF

v_gene: TRBV7-8
d_gene: TRBD1
abundance: NA
j_gene: TRBJ1-1
CDR3nt: TGTGCCAGCAGCAACTCCGGGGCAGGGGGGTCTATGAACACTGAAGCTTTCTTT
CDR3aa: CASSNSGAGGSMNTEAFF

v_gene: TRBV2
d_gene: NA
abundance: NA
j_gene: TRBJ1-1
CDR3nt: TGTGCCAGCAGTGGTTTTGATCCCATGAACACTGAAGCTTTCTTT
CDR3aa: CASSGFDPMNTEAFF

v_gene: TRBV5-1
d_gene: NA
abundance: NA
j_gene: TRBJ2-5
CDR3nt: TGCGCCAGCAGCTTGGAGGGACCCAACGAGACCCAGTACTTC
CDR3aa: CASSLEGPNETQYF

v_gene: TRBV12-3/TRBV12-4
d_gene: NA
abundance: NA
j_gene: TRBJ1-1
CDR3nt: TGTGCCAGCAGGCTCCCTTCGGACACTGAAGCTTTCTTT
CDR3aa: CASRLPSDTEAFF

v_gene: TRBV7-2
d_gene: NA
abundance: NA
j_gene: TRBJ2-1
CDR3nt: TGTGCCAGCAGCGCCTACAATGAGCAGTTCTTC
CDR3aa: CASSAYNEQFF

v_gene: TRBV18
d_gene: TRBD2
abundance: NA
j_gene: TRBJ2-3
CDR3nt: TGTGCCAGCTCACCCATAACTAGCGGAGTCACAGATACGCAGTATTTT
CDR3aa: CASSPITSGVTDTQYF

v_gene: TRBV9
d_gene: NA
abundance: NA
j_gene: TRBJ2-1
CDR3nt: TGTGCCAGCAGCGTCGGGACTCACAATGAGCAGTTCTTC
CDR3aa: CASSVGTHNEQFF

v_gene: TRBV7-9
d_gene: TRBD1
abundance: NA
j_gene: TRBJ1-4
CDR3nt: TGTGCCAGCAGCCCAGGGGGCTGGAGTGAAAAACTGTTTTTT
CDR3aa: CASSPGGWSEKLFF

v_gene: TRBV19
d_gene: NA
abundance: NA
j_gene: TRBJ2-7
CDR3nt: TGTGCCAGTAGTATAGGTAAGAGGCCCGCCTACGAGCAGTACTTC
CDR3aa: CASSIGKRPAYEQYF

v_gene: TRBV10-3
d_gene: TRBD2
abundance: NA
j_gene: TRBJ2-2
CDR3nt: TGTGCCATCAGTGACCGTGGGGAGGGTAAGGTCACCGGGGAGCTGTTTTTT
CDR3aa: CAISDRGEGKVTGELFF

v_gene: TRBV5-1
d_gene: TRBD2
abundance: once
j_gene: TRBJ2-1
CDR3nt: TGCGCCAGCAGCTTTTCTGTAGCGGGTTACAATGAGCAGTTCTTC
CDR3aa: CASSFSVAGYNEQFF

v_gene: TRBV5-4
d_gene: TRBD1
abundance: NA
j_gene: TRBJ1-6
CDR3nt: TGTGCCAGCAGCCGGGACAGGGCACAAGACGGTTCACCCCTCCACTTT
CDR3aa: CASSRDRAQDGSPLHF

v_gene: TRBV5-4
d_gene: NA
abundance: NA
j_gene: TRBJ2-6
CDR3nt: TGTGCCAGCAGCTTGACAGGTCCGGACGTCCTGACTTTC
CDR3aa: CASSLTGPDVLTF

v_gene: TRBV18
d_gene: TRBD1
abundance: NA
j_gene: TRBJ2-1
CDR3nt: TGTGCCAGCTCGCTACGGGACAGTTACAATGAGCAGTTCTTC
CDR3aa: CASSLRDSYNEQFF

v_gene: TRBV30
d_gene: TRBD2
abundance: NA
j_gene: TRBJ2-1
CDR3nt: TGTGCCTGGAGTAGACTAGCGGGGGTAGTCTACAATGAGCAGTTCTTC
CDR3aa: CAWSRLAGVVYNEQFF

v_gene: TRBV2
d_gene: NA
abundance: NA
j_gene: TRBJ1-1
CDR3nt: TGTGCCAGCAGTCTACCGGGACTCCTTCACGAGGAAGCTTTCTTT
CDR3aa: CASSLPGLLHEEAFF

v_gene: TRBV9
d_gene: NA
abundance: NA
j_gene: TRBJ1-4
CDR3nt: TGTGCCAGCAGCACCCGACCGGGATATGATAATGAAAAACTGTTTTTT
CDR3aa: CASSTRPGYDNEKLFF

v_gene: TRBV6-5
d_gene: NA
abundance: NA
j_gene: TRBJ2-7
CDR3nt: TGTGCCACCATGCGGACAGAGAGCTCCTACGAGCAGTACTTC
CDR3aa: CATMRTESSYEQYF

v_gene: TRBV5-1
d_gene: TRBD1
abundance: NA
j_gene: TRBJ1-3
CDR3nt: TGCGCCAGCAGCTTGGGGGGACAGAGCCTTGGAAACACCATATATTTT
CDR3aa: CASSLGGQSLGNTIYF

v_gene: TRBV5-6
d_gene: NA
abundance: NA
j_gene: TRBJ1-2
CDR3nt: TGTGCCAGCAGCTTGAGTAGCAGAACTTCCTATGGCTACACCTTC
CDR3aa: CASSLSSRTSYGYTF

v_gene: TRBV11-2
d_gene: NA
abundance: NA
j_gene: TRBJ1-2
CDR3nt: TGTGCCAGCAGCCCAGATGGCAGTTTTGGCTACACCTTC
CDR3aa: CASSPDGSFGYTF

v_gene: TRBV5-6
d_gene: NA
abundance: NA
j_gene: TRBJ1-1
CDR3nt: TGTGCCAGCAGCACTGGACAGAACACTGAAGCTTTCTTT
CDR3aa: CASSTGQNTEAFF

v_gene: TRBV5-4
d_gene: TRBD1
abundance: NA
j_gene: TRBJ2-7
CDR3nt: TGTGCCAGCAGCGCCCCGGGACAGGGGGCAAACGAGCAGTACTTC
CDR3aa: CASSAPGQGANEQYF

v_gene: TRBV10-3
d_gene: TRBD1
abundance: NA
j_gene: TRBJ1-3
CDR3nt: TGTGCCATCAGTGATCGGACAGGGGGCACCATATATTTT
CDR3aa: CAISDRTGGTIYF

v_gene: TRBV11-2
d_gene: NA
abundance: NA
j_gene: TRBJ2-3
CDR3nt: TGTGCCAGCAGCTTATTTTCCGATACGCAGTATTTT
CDR3aa: CASSLFSDTQYF

v_gene: TRBV29-1
d_gene: TRBD1
abundance: NA
j_gene: TRBJ2-7
CDR3nt: TGCAGCGTTGGGGACAGCTACGAGCAGTACTTC
CDR3aa: CSVGDSYEQYF

v_gene: TRBV11-2
d_gene: NA
abundance: NA
j_gene: TRBJ2-7
CDR3nt: TGTGCCAGCAGCTTAGGAGGGACCGGGAGTCACTACGAGCAGTACTTC
CDR3aa: CASSLGGTGSHYEQYF

v_gene: TRBV7-9
d_gene: NA
abundance: NA
j_gene: TRBJ1-5
CDR3nt: TGTGCCAGCAGCTTGGGGGGCTATCAGCCCCAGCATTTT
CDR3aa: CASSLGGYQPQHF

v_gene: TRBV6-2/TRBV6-3
d_gene: TRBD1
abundance: NA
j_gene: TRBJ2-7
CDR3nt: TGTGCCAGCAGTTGGGACAGGTTCTACGAGCAGTACTTC
CDR3aa: CASSWDRFYEQYF

v_gene: TRBV5-6
d_gene: NA
abundance: NA
j_gene: TRBJ1-1
CDR3nt: TGTGCCAGCAGCTTACAGGGAGGGGACACTGAAGCTTTCTTT
CDR3aa: CASSLQGGDTEAFF

v_gene: TRBV5-5
d_gene: TRBD2
abundance: NA
j_gene: TRBJ2-3
CDR3nt: TGTGCCAGCAGCTTCCCTAGCGGGTTCACAGATACGCAGTATTTT
CDR3aa: CASSFPSGFTDTQYF

v_gene: TRBV25-1
d_gene: TRBD1
abundance: few
j_gene: TRBJ2-2
CDR3nt: TGTGCCAGCAGCCCAGGGACAGGCGACACCGGGGAGCTGTTTTTT
CDR3aa: CASSPGTGDTGELFF

v_gene: TRBV3-1/TRBV3-2
d_gene: TRBD2
abundance: NA
j_gene: TRBJ2-1
CDR3nt: TGTGCCAGTTTACATTTGGGGACTAGCGGGACTCACAATGAGCAGTTCTTC
CDR3aa: CASLHLGTSGTHNEQFF

v_gene: TRBV30
d_gene: NA
abundance: NA
j_gene: TRBJ1-1
CDR3nt: TGTGCCTGGAGGTATTTCGGCGGGGGGACTGAAGCTTTCTTT
CDR3aa: CAWRYFGGGTEAFF

v_gene: TRBV11-3
d_gene: TRBD1
abundance: once
j_gene: TRBJ2-4
CDR3nt: TGTGCCAGCAGCGTCGGACAGGGGGAGGGAAACATTCAGTACTTC
CDR3aa: CASSVGQGEGNIQYF

v_gene: TRBV10-1
d_gene: NA
abundance: NA
j_gene: TRBJ2-2
CDR3nt: TGCGCCAGCAGCCACGGTCAGGGAGGCACCGGGGAGCTGTTTTTT
CDR3aa: CASSHGQGGTGELFF